The rows below give T cell receptor beta chains drawn from one sample of a study of T cell responses to AZD1222 COVID-19 vaccine. TCRdb keeps only in-frame clones here, not all; method: immunoSEQ multiplex PCR. The repertoire holds tens of thousands of clones, with about 90% as singletons. The input for sequencing was peripheral blood, taken on day 0 of AZD1222 vaccination. Receptor source: an adult in good health. CDR3s include the opening cysteine and the closing phenylalanine or tryptophan. D genes are given only for firm matches. A clone size is listed for some rows: how often the clone was seen (once, few, many), or a class if it is expanded.

cdr3_nt cdr3_aa j_call clone_size v_call d_call cdr3_length
TGCGCCAGCAGTGATGCAGCCCGCTATGGCTACACCTTC CASSDAARYGYTF TRBJ1-2 . TRBV10-2 . 13
TGTGCCAGCAGCTTGCCAGGGTTCACTAACTATGGCTACACCTTC CASSLPGFTNYGYTF TRBJ1-2 once TRBV5-6 . 15
TGTGCTAGTGGTTTGGCACGGTACTATGGCTACACCTTC CASGLARYYGYTF TRBJ1-2 . TRBV12-5 . 13
TGTGCCAGCAGCTGGACTTTTGGCTACACCTTC CASSWTFGYTF TRBJ1-2 . TRBV21-1 . 11
TGTGCCAGCAGTTTAAGGTGGTCTACCTACGAGCAGTACTTC CASSLRWSTYEQYF TRBJ2-7 . TRBV28 . 14
TGCGCCAGCAGCCAAGATCGGGGAGGAGTTAACTATGGCTACACCTTC CASSQDRGGVNYGYTF TRBJ1-2 . TRBV4-3 . 16
TGTGCCACCAGCAGATTCGGACCCCAAGAGACCCAGTACTTC CATSRFGPQETQYF TRBJ2-5 once TRBV15 . 14
TGTGCCTGGAGCCTACGACGAGCGGGTACCGGGGAGCTGTTTTTT CAWSLRRAGTGELFF TRBJ2-2 . TRBV30 . 15
TGTGCCAGTAGTAGGCCCCTCGACAATGAGCAGTTCTTC CASSRPLDNEQFF TRBJ2-1 . TRBV19 . 13
TGTGCCAGCAGCCCTACTATGGACAGGGGCCTCTATGGCTACACCTTC CASSPTMDRGLYGYTF TRBJ1-2 few TRBV5-5 TRBD1 16
TGTGCCAGCAGTGAATCTACAACCCCCCTCCACTTT CASSESTTPLHF TRBJ1-6 . TRBV2 . 12
TGCGCCAGCAGCCCCGACAGGGTCCGGCGCGACGAGCAGTACTTC CASSPDRVRRDEQYF TRBJ2-7 . TRBV5-1 TRBD1 15
TGTGCCAGCAGTGAGCGGGTTATGTGGATTACTTCCTCCTACGAGCAGTACTTC CASSERVMWITSSYEQYF TRBJ2-7 . TRBV6-1 . 18
TGTGCCAGCAGCACGGACAGATATAGCAATCAGCCCCAGCATTTT CASSTDRYSNQPQHF TRBJ1-5 . TRBV3-1/TRBV3-2 . 15
TGTGCCAGCAGTGAGACAGGGGATAATTCACCCCTCCACTTT CASSETGDNSPLHF TRBJ1-6 once TRBV25-1 TRBD1 14
TGTGCCAGTAGTCCCCGGGACAGGGACACCGGGGAGCTGTTTTTT CASSPRDRDTGELFF TRBJ2-2 . TRBV19 TRBD1 15
TGTGCCAGCAGCCTGTCTGGGGGGGACACTGAAGCTTTCTTT CASSLSGGDTEAFF TRBJ1-1 . TRBV3-1/TRBV3-2 . 14
TGCGCCAGCAGCTTGGTGGGCACAGGGAGGGTTGGCTACACCTTC CASSLVGTGRVGYTF TRBJ1-2 . TRBV5-1 . 15
TGTGCCAGTAGTAGTTCAGCGGCTGGGGAGACCCAGTACTTC CASSSSAAGETQYF TRBJ2-5 . TRBV19 . 14
TGTGCCAGCAGCTTAATCAGGGCTGGCTACACCTTC CASSLIRAGYTF TRBJ1-2 . TRBV7-9 . 12
TGTGCCAGCAGCTTAGGACAGGGTTACCCTGGGGCCAACGTCCTGACTTTC CASSLGQGYPGANVLTF TRBJ2-6 . TRBV5-5 TRBD1 17
TGTGCCAGCAGTCGAACGGTAGGAGTTGGGGGCTATGGCTACACCTTC CASSRTVGVGGYGYTF TRBJ1-2 . TRBV6-6 . 16
TGTGCCTGGAGAACTCGGGGCACCGGGGAGCTGTTTTTT CAWRTRGTGELFF TRBJ2-2 . TRBV30 . 13
TGTGCCATCAGAACAACCGACAGAACCTACGAGCAGTACTTC CAIRTTDRTYEQYF TRBJ2-7 . TRBV10-3 . 14
TGTGCCTGGAGTATACAGGTCCTTTTGGGCTACACCTTC CAWSIQVLLGYTF TRBJ1-2 . TRBV30 . 13
TGTGCCAGCAGTTATCTTATTGGTGTCCGAGCGGGGGAGAGTACTAGCACAGATACGCAGTATTTT CASSYLIGVRAGESTSTDTQYF TRBJ2-3 . TRBV6-7 TRBD2 22
TGTGCCAGCAGCTTAACCTGGGCAGGGGGCGGTGGAAACACCATATATTTT CASSLTWAGGGGNTIYF TRBJ1-3 few TRBV7-2 TRBD1 17
TGTGCCAGCAGCCCCAGACGGGAGGGAGGGTACCAAGAGACCCAGTACTTC CASSPRREGGYQETQYF TRBJ2-5 . TRBV7-2 TRBD2 17
TGTGCCAGCACCTCGCAGGGTTTATCGATCGACGAGCAGTACTTC CASTSQGLSIDEQYF TRBJ2-7 . TRBV25-1 . 15
TGTGCCACCTCCGGGGGGACCATGAACACTGAAGCTTTCTTT CATSGGTMNTEAFF TRBJ1-1 . TRBV19 . 14
TGTGCCAGCAGTTATTGGGTCGGCACTGAAGCTTTCTTT CASSYWVGTEAFF TRBJ1-1 . TRBV6-2/TRBV6-3 . 13
TGTGCCAGCAGTTACCCGACAGGGAGAGGTGAAAAACTGTTTTTT CASSYPTGRGEKLFF TRBJ1-4 . TRBV6-2/TRBV6-3 TRBD1 15